The clone carrying this TCR beta chain occurred many times. Its antigen remains unidentified. Trimming stripped 5 bases from V and 10 bases from J, with 15 bases between. The germline V gene has CDR1 SGHTA and CDR2 FQGNSA. The CDR3 is 12 residues long. Amplification of TCR alpha and beta CDR3 regions from RNA used iRepertoire nested multiplex PCR. For one-step reverse transcription and amplification, about 85-400 ng of tissue mRNA or PBMC total RNA was used. TCRdb itself ran the multiplex PCR reads through MiXCR, one entry per CDR3 protein. Among some 180,000 distinct CDR3 sequences, 30% to 40% were seen once, and the ten largest hold just over 20%. This sample is drawn from a study of glioma-infiltrating T cells. Study results and limitations: Non-neoplastic patients had below-expected tissue-blood divergence, while all gliomas exceeded expectation. Very few CDR3 sequences were shared between tissue and blood.

The sequenced sample was glioma tissue, nonneoplastic brain tissue, or PBMCs (not recorded which). This chain connects TRBV7-2 to TRBJ2-7; D tentatively reads TRBD1 or TRBD2 (5 bases each). This clonotype was sampled from a human donor with low-grade glioma or glioblastoma, undergoing nonglioma brain surgery, or in good health (not recorded which). CDR3 protein: CASSPQGPTQYF. The CDR3 region has the DNA TGTGCCAGCAGCCCCCAGGGACCTACTCAGTACTTC.